This T cell receptor beta chain comes out of a study of cytomegalovirus exposure and HLA in healthy donors. Study-level results: Association with HLA alleles at 0.05 false discovery rate was found for roughly 17,000 TCR beta sequences in a later analysis. In vitro experiments confirmed that three CMV-associated chains were specific for CMV antigens.

The PCR had 60 Vbeta and 13 Jbeta primers. Profiled with immunoSEQ multiplex PCR; TCRdb holds only in-frame clones, not every one. Among hundreds of thousands of clones listed, less than 85% were seen once. All the people who gave samples were healthy bone marrow donors. From germline, CDR1 is ENHRY and CDR2 SYGVKD. The V gene end was trimmed by 7 bases and the J gene end by 8 bases; junction bases not matched to a gene: 9. The CDR3 length is 14 residues. Worth noting for this clone: The target antigen is unknown.

This TCR was recovered from a man aged 18 to 30 in good health and CMV-seronegative. Sequencing used PBMCs. This chain joins TRBV10-3 and TRBJ1-2; TRBD1 agrees at 11 bases. In DNA form, the CDR3 reads TGTGCCATCACTTACGGACAGGGGGCTTCGGGCTACACCTTC. This sequence encodes CAITYGQGASGYTF.